This T cell receptor beta chain was sequenced in a study of identical twins listed by TCRdb under 2016. With regard to the full study: To test whether fetal clonotypes persist, the study used deep sequencing on TCR alpha and beta repertoires from monozygotic twins, unrelated adults of various ages, and cord blood. Replicate twin experiments were performed at different times using different library preparation protocols to rule out contamination. Here is what the overall study found, with its caveats: Invariant T cells such as MAIT and iNKT could partly confound zero-insertion analyses, though diverse VJ usage argued against this for most clonotypes. Abundant cord blood beta clonotypes carried fewer insertions; young adult naive repertoires showed a weaker similar trend, while memory repertoires showed none. Conclusions relied on cross-sectional statistical analysis, since the same donors could not be followed over many years. A weaker excess of twin sharing was found in beta out-of-frame sequences because the signal-to-noise ratio was lowered by fewer shared sequences. Compared with coincidental sharing between unrelated individuals, out-of-frame TCR alpha sequences shared between twins showed an excess of sequences with low generation probability. Recombination models systematically underestimated out-of-frame TCR alpha sharing in monozygotic twins but agreed with sharing between unrelated individuals.

A distance of 12 bases separates the germline ends of V and J, which lose 4 bases and 1 base respectively. Via the germline V gene, CDR1 is MNHEY and CDR2 SVGAGI. The CDR3 holds 15 amino acids from the cysteine to the phenylalanine. Only the CDR3 part of the read is kept: 45 bases, read in frame from the first base. All donors were healthy Caucasians. The twin cohort consisted of three pairs of female monozygotic twins, all aged 18 to 29 years. Positive isolation kits from Invitrogen were used to isolate the CD4+ and CD8+ T cell populations. A few counts support this clonotype. What this receptor recognizes is not known. Nothing much larger sits one base from this clone, and base qualities are not available. Receptors were amplified or captured by 5' RACE. Sequencing relied on an Illumina HiSeq 2000. A universal primer binding site was added through template switching, and the final cDNA carried a unique molecular identifier so that TCR cDNA molecules could be counted accurately. First-strand cDNA for TCR alpha and beta chains was synthesized from specific primers in the conserved constant-segment region. To control for contamination, every cDNA library was double barcoded, receiving both a SMART-Mk sample barcode and Illumina barcodes. Two successive PCR steps introduced TruSeq adapter sequences along with Illumina sample barcodes. The TCR alpha and beta cDNA libraries were sequenced on the Illumina HiSeq platform using custom primers. The study's own analysis went as follows. Raw reads were processed with MiGEC to extract unique molecular identifiers, and MiXCR was used to determine CDR3 positions. For each individual, recombination models were inferred using an EM algorithm with the repgenHMM and IGoR tools. Shared clonotypes were analyzed with the tcR package in R, and sharing was normalized by the product of cloneset sizes. To study raw recombination free of thymic and clonal selection effects, out-of-frame nonproductive sequences were analyzed. The public reads were reprocessed in TCRdb via fastp at Q25 and MiXCR, keeping in-frame beta chains. CDR3 protein duplicates are merged, each entry listing the most common genes and DNA. None of the V and J calls come from the authors' own analysis; TCRdb made them. Here the sample has about 470,000 distinct CDR3 sequences; roughly 24% occur a single time. The top ten clones comprise approximately 2.9% of the sample.

The sample also formed part of further work on T cells expressing NK-cell markers. Taken from the second paper: Fewer than ten donors provided sorted CD3+CD56+NKG2C+, CD3+CD56+NKG2C- and CD3+CD56-NKG2C+ T-cell subsets, whose TCR beta-chain repertoires were profiled. Among the eight sequenced donors, seven were HCMV-seropositive and one was HCMV-seronegative. In several experiments an anti-gammadeltaTCR antibody was added to restrict sorting to alphabetaTCR-expressing T cells. In six donors, the dominant CD3+CD56+NKG2C+ clonotypes ranked among the top 10 CD8+ clonotypes, making up roughly 1.0-7.0% of CD8+ T cells. Those dominant clonotypes were again the most abundant among CD3+CD56-NKG2C+ cells in a few donors, at about 28.3-65%. Whether the expanded NKG2C-expressing T cell clones were specific for HCMV antigens was left unclear. The study sequenced eight donors, all healthy volunteers chosen at random: three men and five women. To determine HCMV serostatus, a commercial ELISA kit was used to detect HCMV-specific IgG in serum. MIGEC was used to demultiplex reads and group the reads by UMI, and MiTCR was used to assemble and quantify clonotypes. To exclude erroneous sequences, only TCR cDNA sequences supported by at least two reads were retained. Downstream repertoire analysis used the tcR package, and clonotypes were matched across fractions by CDR3 nucleotide sequence plus V segment. Antigen specificity was annotated against VDJdb with VDJmatch, allowing one amino acid substitution in CDR3.

The specimen sequenced was CD4+ T cells sorted from blood. The chain uses TRBV6-5 and TRBJ2-3, and possibly TRBD2, on 5 matching bases. The clonotype comes from a woman under 30 in good health. The CDR3 region: CASSSRGLGTDTQYF. The nucleotide sequence is TGTGCCAGCAGTTCCCGTGGACTGGGCACAGATACGCAGTATTTT.